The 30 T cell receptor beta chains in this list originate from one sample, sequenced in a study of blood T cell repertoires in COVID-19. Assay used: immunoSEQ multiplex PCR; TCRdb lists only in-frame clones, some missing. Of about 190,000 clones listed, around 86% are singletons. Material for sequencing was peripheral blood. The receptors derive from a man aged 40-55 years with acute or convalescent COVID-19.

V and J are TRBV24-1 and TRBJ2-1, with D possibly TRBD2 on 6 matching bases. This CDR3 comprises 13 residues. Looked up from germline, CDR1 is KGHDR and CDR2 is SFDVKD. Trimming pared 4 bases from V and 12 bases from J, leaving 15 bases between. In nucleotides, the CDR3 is TGTGCCACCAGTGAGGGGACTCCGCCCGTGCAGTTCTTC. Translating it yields CATSEGTPPVQFF.

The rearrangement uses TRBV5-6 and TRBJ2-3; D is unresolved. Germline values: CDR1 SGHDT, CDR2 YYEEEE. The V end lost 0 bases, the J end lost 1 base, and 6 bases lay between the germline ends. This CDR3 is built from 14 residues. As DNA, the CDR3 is TGTGCCAGCAGCTTGGGGAGCGGCACAGATACGCAGTATTTT. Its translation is CASSLGSGTDTQYF.

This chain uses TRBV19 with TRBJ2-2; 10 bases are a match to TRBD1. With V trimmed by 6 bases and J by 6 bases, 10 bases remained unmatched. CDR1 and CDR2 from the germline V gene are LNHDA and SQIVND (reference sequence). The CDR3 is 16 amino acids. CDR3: CASSLKTGGLPGELFF. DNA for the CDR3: TGTGCCAGTAGCCTTAAGACAGGGGGCTTGCCCGGGGAGCTGTTTTTT.

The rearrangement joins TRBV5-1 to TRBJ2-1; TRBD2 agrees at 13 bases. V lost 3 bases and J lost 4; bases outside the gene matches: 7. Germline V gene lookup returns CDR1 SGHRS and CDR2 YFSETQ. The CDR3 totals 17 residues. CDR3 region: CASSSLLAGGVYNEQFF. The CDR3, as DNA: TGCGCCAGCAGCTCCCTACTAGCGGGGGGGGTATACAATGAGCAGTTCTTC.

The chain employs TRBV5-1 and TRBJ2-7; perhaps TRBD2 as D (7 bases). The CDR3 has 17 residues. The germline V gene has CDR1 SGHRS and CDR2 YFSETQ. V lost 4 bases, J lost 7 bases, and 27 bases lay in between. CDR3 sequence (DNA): TGCGCCAGCAGCCGTCATGGGGGGGTCACAGGGACTGATGAGCAGTACTTC. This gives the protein CASSRHGGVTGTDEQYF.

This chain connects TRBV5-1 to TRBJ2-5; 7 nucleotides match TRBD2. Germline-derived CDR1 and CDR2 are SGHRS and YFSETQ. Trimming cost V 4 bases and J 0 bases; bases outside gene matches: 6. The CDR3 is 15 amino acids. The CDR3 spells CASSPGGVDQETQYF. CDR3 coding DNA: TGCGCCAGCAGCCCGGGGGGTGTAGACCAAGAGACCCAGTACTTC.

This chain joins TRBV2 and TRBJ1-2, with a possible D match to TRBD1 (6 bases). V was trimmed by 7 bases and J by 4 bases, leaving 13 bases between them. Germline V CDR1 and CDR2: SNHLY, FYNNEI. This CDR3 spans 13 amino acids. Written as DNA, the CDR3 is TGTGCCAGCAAGGGAGGGGGTAGCTATGGCTACACCTTC. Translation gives CASKGGGSYGYTF.

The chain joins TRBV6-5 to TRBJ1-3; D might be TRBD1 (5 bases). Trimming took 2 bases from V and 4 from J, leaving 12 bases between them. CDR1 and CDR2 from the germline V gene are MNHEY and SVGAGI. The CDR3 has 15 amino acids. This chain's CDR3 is CASSYVGGLGNTIYF. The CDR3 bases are TGTGCCAGCAGTTACGTGGGGGGACTCGGAAACACCATATATTTT.

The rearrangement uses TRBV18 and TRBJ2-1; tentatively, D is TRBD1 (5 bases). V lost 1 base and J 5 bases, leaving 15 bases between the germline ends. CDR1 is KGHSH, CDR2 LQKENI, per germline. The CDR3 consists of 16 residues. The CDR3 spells CASSPQGATNNNEQFF. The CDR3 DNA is TGTGCCAGCTCACCACAAGGGGCCACAAATAACAATGAGCAGTTCTTC.

CDR3 amino acids: CATSRGQGVYGYTF. DNA for the CDR3: TGTGCCACCAGCAGAGGTCAGGGGGTCTATGGCTACACCTTC. This sequence joins TRBV15 and TRBJ1-2; 7 bases agree with TRBD1. The germline V gene encodes CDR1 LNHNV and CDR2 YYDKDF (reference sequence). The CDR3 contains 14 residues. V dropped 1 base and J dropped 4; count of bases not matched to a gene: 3.

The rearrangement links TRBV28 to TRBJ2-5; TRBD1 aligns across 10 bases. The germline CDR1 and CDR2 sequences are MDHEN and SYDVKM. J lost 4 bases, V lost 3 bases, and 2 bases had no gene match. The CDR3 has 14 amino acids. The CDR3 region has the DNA TGTGCCAGCAGTTTCGACAGGGGGCCAGAGACCCAGTACTTC. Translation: CASSFDRGPETQYF.

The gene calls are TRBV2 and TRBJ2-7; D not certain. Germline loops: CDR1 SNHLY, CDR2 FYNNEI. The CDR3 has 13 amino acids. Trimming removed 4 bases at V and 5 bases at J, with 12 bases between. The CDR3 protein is CASSALQTHEQYF. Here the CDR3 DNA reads TGTGCCAGCAGTGCGTTACAGACCCACGAGCAGTACTTC.

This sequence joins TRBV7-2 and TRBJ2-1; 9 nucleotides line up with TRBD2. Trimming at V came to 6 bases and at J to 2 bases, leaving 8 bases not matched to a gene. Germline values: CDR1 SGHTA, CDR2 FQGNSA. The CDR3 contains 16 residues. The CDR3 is CASSPGPSGTYNEQFF. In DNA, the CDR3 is TGTGCCAGCAGTCCAGGCCCTAGCGGGACCTACAATGAGCAGTTCTTC.

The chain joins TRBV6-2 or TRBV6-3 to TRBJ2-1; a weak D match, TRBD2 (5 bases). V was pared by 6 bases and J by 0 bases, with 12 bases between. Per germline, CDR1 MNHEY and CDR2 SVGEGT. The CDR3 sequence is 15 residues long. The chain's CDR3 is CASSQRVGSYNEQFF. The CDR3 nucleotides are TGTGCCAGCAGCCAGAGGGTGGGCTCCTACAATGAGCAGTTCTTC.

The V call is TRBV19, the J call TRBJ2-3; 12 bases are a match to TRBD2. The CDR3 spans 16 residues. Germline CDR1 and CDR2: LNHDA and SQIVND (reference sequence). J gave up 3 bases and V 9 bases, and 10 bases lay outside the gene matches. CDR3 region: CASQPSGGAVTDTQYF. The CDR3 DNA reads TGTGCCAGCCAACCTAGCGGGGGGGCGGTAACAGATACGCAGTATTTT.

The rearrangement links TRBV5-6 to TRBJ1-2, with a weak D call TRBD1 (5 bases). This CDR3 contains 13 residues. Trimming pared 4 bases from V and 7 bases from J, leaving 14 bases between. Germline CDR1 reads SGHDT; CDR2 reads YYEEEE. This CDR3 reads CASSLWGGRGYTF. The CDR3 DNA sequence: TGTGCCAGCAGCCTCTGGGGGGGTCGTGGCTACACCTTC.

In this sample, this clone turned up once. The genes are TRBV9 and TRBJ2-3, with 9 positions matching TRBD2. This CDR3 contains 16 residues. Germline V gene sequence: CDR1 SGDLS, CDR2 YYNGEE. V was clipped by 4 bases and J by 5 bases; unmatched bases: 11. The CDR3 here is CASSPYRRGGGDTQYF. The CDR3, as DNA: TGTGCCAGCAGCCCATATAGGCGGGGGGGTGGAGATACGCAGTATTTT. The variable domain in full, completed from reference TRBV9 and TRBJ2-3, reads DSGVTQTPKHLITATGQRVTLRCSPRSGDLSVYWYQQSLDQGLQFLIQYYNGEERAKGNILERFSAQQFPDLHSELNLSSLELGDSALYFCASSPYRRGGGDTQYFGPGTRLTVL.

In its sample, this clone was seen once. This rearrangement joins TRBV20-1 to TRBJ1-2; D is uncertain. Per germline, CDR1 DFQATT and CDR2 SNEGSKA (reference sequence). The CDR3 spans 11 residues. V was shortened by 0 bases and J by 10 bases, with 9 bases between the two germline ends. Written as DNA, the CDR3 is TGCAGTGCTAGAGATCTCAGTTTCTACACCTTC. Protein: CSARDLSFYTF.

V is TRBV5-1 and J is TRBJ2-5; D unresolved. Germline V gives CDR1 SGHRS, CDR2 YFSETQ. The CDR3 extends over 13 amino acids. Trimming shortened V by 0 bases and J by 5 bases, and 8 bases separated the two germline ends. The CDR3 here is CASSLGVRETQYF. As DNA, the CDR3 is TGCGCCAGCAGCTTGGGGGTGAGGGAGACCCAGTACTTC. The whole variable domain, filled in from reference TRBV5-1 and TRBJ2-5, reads KAGVTQTPRYLIKTRGQQVTLSCSPISGHRSVSWYQQTPGQGLQFLFEYFSETQRNKGNFPGRFSGRQFSNSRSEMNVSTLELGDSALYLCASSLGVRETQYFGPGTRLLVL.

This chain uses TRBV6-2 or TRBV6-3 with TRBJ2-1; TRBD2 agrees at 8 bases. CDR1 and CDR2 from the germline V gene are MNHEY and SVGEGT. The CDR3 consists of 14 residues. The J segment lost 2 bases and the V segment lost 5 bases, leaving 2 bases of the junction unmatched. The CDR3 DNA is TGTGCCAGCAGTAACGGGGGGGCCTACAATGAGCAGTTCTTC. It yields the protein CASSNGGAYNEQFF.

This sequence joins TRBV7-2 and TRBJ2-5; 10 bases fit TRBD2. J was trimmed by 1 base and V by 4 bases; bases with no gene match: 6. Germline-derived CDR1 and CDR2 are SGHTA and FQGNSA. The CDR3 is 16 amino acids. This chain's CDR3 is CASSSDLAGAQETQYF. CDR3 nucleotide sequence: TGTGCCAGCAGCTCAGACCTAGCGGGGGCCCAAGAGACCCAGTACTTC.

The CDR3 DNA follows: TGTGCCAGCAGCTTACAGCGAAGCGAGACCCAGTACTTC. It codes for CASSLQRSETQYF. The J gene is TRBJ2-5, the V gene TRBV7-2; D is uncertain. This CDR3 is 13 amino acids long. The germline gives CDR1 SGHTA, CDR2 FQGNSA. V lost 2 bases and J 5 bases, leaving 9 bases between the germline ends. Full variable domain (remainder filled in from reference TRBV7-2 and TRBJ2-5): GAGVSQSPSNKVTEKGKDVELRCDPISGHTALYWYRQSLGQGLEFLIYFQGNSAPDKSGLPSDRFSAERTGGSVSTLTIQRTQQEDSAVYLCASSLQRSETQYFGPGTRLLVL.

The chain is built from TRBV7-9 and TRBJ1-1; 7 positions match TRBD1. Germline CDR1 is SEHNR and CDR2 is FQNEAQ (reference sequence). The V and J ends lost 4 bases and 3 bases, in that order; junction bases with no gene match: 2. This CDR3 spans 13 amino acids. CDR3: CASSSRGDTEAFF. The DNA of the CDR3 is TGTGCCAGCAGCTCCAGGGGGGACACTGAAGCTTTCTTT.

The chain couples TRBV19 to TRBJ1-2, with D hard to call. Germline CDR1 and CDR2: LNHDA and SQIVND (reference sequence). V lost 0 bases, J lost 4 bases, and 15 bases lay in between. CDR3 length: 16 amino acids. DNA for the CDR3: TGTGCCAGTAGTATAGATGGGCCCTCGCTCGGCTATGGCTACACCTTC. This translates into CASSIDGPSLGYGYTF.

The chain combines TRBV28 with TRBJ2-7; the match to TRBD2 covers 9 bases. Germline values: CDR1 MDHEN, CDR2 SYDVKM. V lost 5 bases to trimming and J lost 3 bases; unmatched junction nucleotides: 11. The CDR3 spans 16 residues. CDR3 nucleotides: TGTGCCAGCAGTCCGGGGGAAGCGGGGGGTCACTACGAGCAGTACTTC. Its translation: CASSPGEAGGHYEQYF.

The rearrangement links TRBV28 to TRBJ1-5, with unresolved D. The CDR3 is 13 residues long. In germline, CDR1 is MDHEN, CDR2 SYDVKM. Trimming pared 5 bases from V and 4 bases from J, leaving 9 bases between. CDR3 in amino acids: CASSDDGNQPQHF. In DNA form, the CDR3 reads TGTGCCAGCAGTGATGACGGGAATCAGCCCCAGCATTTT.

In DNA form, the CDR3 reads TGTGCCAGCAAGGGGGGGGCTGGTACTGAAGCTTTCTTT. It encodes CASKGGAGTEAFF. This chain uses TRBV27 with TRBJ1-1; D might be TRBD1 (6 bases). The CDR3 totals 13 residues. Trimming cost V 7 bases and J 5 bases, with 14 bases left between them. From germline, CDR1 is MNHEY and CDR2 SMNVEV (reference sequence).

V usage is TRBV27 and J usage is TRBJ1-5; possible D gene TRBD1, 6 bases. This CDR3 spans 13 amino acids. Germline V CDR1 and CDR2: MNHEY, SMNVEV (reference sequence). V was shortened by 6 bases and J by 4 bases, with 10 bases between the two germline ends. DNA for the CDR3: TGTGCCAGCAGAAATCAGGGGAATCAGCCCCAGCATTTT. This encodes CASRNQGNQPQHF.

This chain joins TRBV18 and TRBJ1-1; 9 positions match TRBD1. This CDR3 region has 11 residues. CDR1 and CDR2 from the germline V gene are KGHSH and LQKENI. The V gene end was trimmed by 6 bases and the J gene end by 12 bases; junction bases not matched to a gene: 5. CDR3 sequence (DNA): TGTGCCAGCTCGCAGGACAGGGGAACTTTCTTT. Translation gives CASSQDRGTFF.

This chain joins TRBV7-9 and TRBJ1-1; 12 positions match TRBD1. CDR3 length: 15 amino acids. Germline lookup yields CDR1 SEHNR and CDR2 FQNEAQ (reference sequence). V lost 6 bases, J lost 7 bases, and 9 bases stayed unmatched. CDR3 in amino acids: CASSPHGTGGVEAFF. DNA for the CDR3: TGTGCCAGCAGTCCTCACGGGACAGGGGGCGTTGAAGCTTTCTTT.